A single sample gave rise to the 11 T cell receptor beta chains below, sequenced in a study of blood T cell repertoires in COVID-19. Assay: immunoSEQ multiplex PCR; the TCRdb copy retains only in-frame clones and omits some. The sample gives roughly 73,000 clones, roughly 81% of which show up once; about 20% is in the top ten. Sample: peripheral blood. All receptors come from a woman between 65 and 79 years old with acute or convalescent COVID-19.

This chain connects TRBV5-1 to TRBJ1-5; D might be TRBD1 (6 bases). The germline gives CDR1 SGHRS, CDR2 YFSETQ. The CDR3 has 15 amino acids. Trimming pared 0 bases from V and 4 bases from J, leaving 11 bases between. The DNA of the CDR3 is TGCGCCAGCAGCTTGGGACCTCAGGGGAATCAGCCCCAGCATTTT. Encoded protein: CASSLGPQGNQPQHF. The whole variable domain, remainder taken from reference TRBV5-1 and TRBJ1-5, is KAGVTQTPRYLIKTRGQQVTLSCSPISGHRSVSWYQQTPGQGLQFLFEYFSETQRNKGNFPGRFSGRQFSNSRSEMNVSTLELGDSALYLCASSLGPQGNQPQHFGDGTRLSIL.

The V call is TRBV9, the J call TRBJ2-7; 11 positions agree with TRBD2. This CDR3 spans 16 amino acids. Germline values: CDR1 SGDLS, CDR2 YYNGEE. V trimming: 0 bases; J trimming: 7 bases; junction bases outside the gene matches: 9. Written as DNA, the CDR3 is TGTGCCAGCAGCGTAGGGGGTCTAGCGGGAGGCGGTGAGCAGTACTTC. Translated, it gives CASSVGGLAGGGEQYF.

This clone was detected once. The V call is TRBV5-4, the J call TRBJ2-7, with 9 bases that match TRBD1. This CDR3 region has 14 residues. Per the germline V gene, CDR1 is SGHNT and CDR2 is YYREEE (reference sequence). After removal of 4 bases from V and 4 bases from J, the junction contained 6 bases not matched to a gene. The CDR3 DNA sequence: TGTGCCAGCAGCCCTGGGACAGGGATGTACGAGCAGTACTTC. Residues: CASSPGTGMYEQYF.

This rearrangement joins TRBV6-5 to TRBJ2-7, with TRBD2 matching 9 bases. The junction had 7 bases not matched to a gene; V was cut back by 10 bases and J by 3 bases. The germline V gene has CDR1 MNHEY and CDR2 SVGAGI. The CDR3 is 13 residues long. In DNA form, the CDR3 reads TGTGCCACCAGACTAGCGGTAAACTACGAGCAGTACTTC. Encoded protein: CATRLAVNYEQYF.

The chain links TRBV3-1 (or the pseudogene TRBV3-2) to TRBJ1-2; weak D call: TRBD1 (5 bases). The CDR3 length is 14 residues. CDR1 is LGHDT, CDR2 YNNKEL, per germline (reference sequence). Trimming shortened V by 4 bases and J by 5 bases, and 14 bases separated the two germline ends. The CDR3 spells CASSPGTHLYGYTF. The CDR3 DNA reads as TGTGCCAGCAGCCCCGGGACTCATCTTTATGGCTACACCTTC.

The chain uses TRBV19 and TRBJ2-7, with 8 positions matching TRBD2. CDR1 is LNHDA and CDR2 is SQIVND in the germline V gene (reference sequence). V was pared by 1 base and J by 3 bases, with 5 bases of the junction left unmatched. The CDR3 length is 15 residues. CDR3 in amino acids: CASSIAGGPHYEQYF. CDR3 DNA sequence: TGTGCCAGTAGTATAGCGGGAGGGCCTCACTACGAGCAGTACTTC.

The chain has TRBV5-6 and TRBJ2-2; no reliable D call. V lost 4 bases and J 0 bases, leaving 13 bases between the germline ends. The CDR3 length is 16 residues. Germline lookup yields CDR1 SGHDT and CDR2 YYEEEE. CDR3 DNA sequence: TGTGCCAGCAGCGAACTCCGGGTATCGAACACCGGGGAGCTGTTTTTT. Its protein product is CASSELRVSNTGELFF.

The CDR3 region has the DNA TGCGCCAGCAGCTTGAATCCTAGCGGCACAGATACGCAGTATTTT. Translation: CASSLNPSGTDTQYF. V gene TRBV5-1 combines with J gene TRBJ2-3, with a tentative D call TRBD2 (6 bases). The CDR3 is 15 residues long. Trimming stripped 1 base from V and 1 base from J, with 10 bases between. The germline CDR1 and CDR2 sequences are SGHRS and YFSETQ.

The chain couples TRBV29-1 to TRBJ1-1; 7 nucleotides match TRBD1. The J segment lost 0 bases and the V segment lost 7 bases, leaving 5 bases of the junction unmatched. Germline assignment: CDR1 SQVTM and CDR2 ANQGSEA. CDR3 size: 13 residues. The CDR3 loop reads CSETTGMNTEAFF. The CDR3 bases are TGCAGCGAAACGACAGGGATGAACACTGAAGCTTTCTTT.

This rearrangement joins TRBV19 to TRBJ2-5, with a weak D call TRBD1 (6 bases). Trimming pared 6 bases from V and 1 base from J, leaving 15 bases between. The CDR3 has 15 amino acids. Germline V gives CDR1 LNHDA, CDR2 SQIVND (reference sequence). CDR3 nucleotides: TGTGCCAGTAGCCCGGGACACCGAACCCAAGAGACCCAGTACTTC. Its protein is CASSPGHRTQETQYF. Drawing the rest from reference TRBV19 and TRBJ2-5, the complete variable domain is DGGITQSPKYLFRKEGQNVTLSCEQNLNHDAMYWYRQDPGQGLRLIYYSQIVNDFQKGDIAEGYSVSREKKESFPLTVTSAQKNPTAFYLCASSPGHRTQETQYFGPGTRLLVL.

The J gene is TRBJ1-3, the V gene TRBV9; TRBD1 agrees at 8 bases. CDR3 length: 15 residues. J gave up 6 bases and V 4 bases, and 9 bases lay outside the gene matches. CDR1 is SGDLS and CDR2 is YYNGEE in the germline V gene. CDR3 protein: CASSPPDRGSNTIYF. CDR3 DNA sequence: TGTGCCAGCAGCCCCCCTGACAGGGGATCAAACACCATATATTTT.